This T cell receptor beta chain was obtained from a study of blood T cell repertoires in COVID-19. The wider study: COVID-19 samples collected from the United States, Italy and Spain covered acute and convalescent phases.

The CDR3 runs to 16 residues. Trimming removed 2 bases from V and 2 bases from J; junction bases left unmatched: 5. The germline CDR1 and CDR2 sequences are KGHSH and LQKENI. In its sample, this clone was seen a few times. Per the study methods: Amplification with reference gene primers provided the estimates of nucleated cell counts. The assay was immunoSEQ multiplex PCR, and TCRdb's table has in-frame clones only and misses some. V and J calls and clone size follow that table, whereas D and trimming were derived from the DNA. In the table there are about 95,000 clones, roughly four fifths of which are singletons.

This TCR was sampled from a human donor in a cohort sampled during active COVID-19. Sequenced: peripheral blood. The genes are TRBV18 and TRBJ1-3, with TRBD1 identical over 8 bases. In DNA form, the CDR3 reads TGTGCCAGCTCACCAGTGGACAGGGTTGCTGGAAACACCATATATTTT. Protein: CASSPVDRVAGNTIYF.